This is a list of T cell receptor beta chains from one sample in a study of human T cells and chemical hapten exposure. One entry per CDR3 protein results from TCRdb running MiXCR on the RACE reads. This table has fewer than 150,000 distinct CDR3 sequences, approximately 13% appearing once. This sample comprised whole blood, obtained in connection with sensitization to the hapten diphenylcyclopropenone (DPC). The source of these receptors is a man aged 18-30 years with alopecia areata. Some clones in this sample may be carry-over from other donors' samples. CDR3s include the opening cysteine and the closing phenylalanine or tryptophan. Fields, in order: CDR3 protein, CDR3 DNA, clone size, D gene, V gene, J gene. The D gene is left open where the match is weak. Rows give clone size only sometimes, using once, few, many, or a class for an expanded clone.

CDR3: CASSPGGGTDTQYF
DNA: TGTGCCAGCAGCCCTGGGGGGGGCACAGATACGCAGTATTTT
size: NA
D: TRBD2
V: TRBV6-1
J: TRBJ2-3

CDR3: CASSQIIPRGLGNEQFF
DNA: TGTGCCAGCAGCCAGATAATCCCCAGGGGTCTCGGCAATGAGCAGTTCTTC
size: many
D: NA
V: TRBV4-2
J: TRBJ2-1

CDR3: CSVEVTGDTGELFF
DNA: TGCAGCGTTGAGGTGACAGGAGACACCGGGGAGCTGTTTTTT
size: few
D: NA
V: TRBV29-1
J: TRBJ2-2

CDR3: CASSLSSIDTEAFF
DNA: TGTGCCAGCAGCTTAAGTTCGATCGACACTGAAGCTTTCTTT
size: NA
D: NA
V: TRBV7-9
J: TRBJ1-1

CDR3: CASSSTRDPLREQFF
DNA: TGTGCCAGCAGTTCAACCCGGGACCCACTACGTGAGCAGTTCTTC
size: NA
D: NA
V: TRBV28
J: TRBJ2-1

CDR3: CASSLKGQAYEQYF
DNA: TGTGCCAGCAGCTTAAAGGGACAGGCCTACGAGCAGTACTTC
size: NA
D: TRBD1
V: TRBV7-2
J: TRBJ2-7

CDR3: CASSDSQGSEAFF
DNA: TGTGCCAGCAGTGACTCCCAGGGTTCTGAAGCTTTCTTT
size: few
D: NA
V: TRBV6-4
J: TRBJ1-1

CDR3: CASSQVGGTEAFF
DNA: TGCGCCAGCAGCCAAGTTGGGGGGACTGAAGCTTTCTTT
size: NA
D: NA
V: TRBV4-1
J: TRBJ1-1

CDR3: CATKLRGLNTEAFF
DNA: TGCGCCACCAAGTTAAGAGGATTGAACACTGAAGCTTTCTTT
size: few
D: NA
V: TRBV10-2
J: TRBJ1-1

CDR3: CASSQKPPYYSGGNNEQFF
DNA: TGTGCCAGCAGTCAAAAGCCACCCTACTATAGCGGGGGGAACAATGAGCAGTTCTTC
size: NA
D: TRBD2
V: TRBV6-5
J: TRBJ2-1

CDR3: CASSSIDRANTIYF
DNA: TGTGCCAGCAGCTCCATTGACAGGGCCAACACCATATATTTT
size: few
D: TRBD1
V: TRBV7-6
J: TRBJ1-3

CDR3: CASSIWTGGELFF
DNA: TGTGCCAGTAGTATATGGACCGGCGGGGAGCTGTTTTTT
size: few
D: NA
V: TRBV19
J: TRBJ2-2